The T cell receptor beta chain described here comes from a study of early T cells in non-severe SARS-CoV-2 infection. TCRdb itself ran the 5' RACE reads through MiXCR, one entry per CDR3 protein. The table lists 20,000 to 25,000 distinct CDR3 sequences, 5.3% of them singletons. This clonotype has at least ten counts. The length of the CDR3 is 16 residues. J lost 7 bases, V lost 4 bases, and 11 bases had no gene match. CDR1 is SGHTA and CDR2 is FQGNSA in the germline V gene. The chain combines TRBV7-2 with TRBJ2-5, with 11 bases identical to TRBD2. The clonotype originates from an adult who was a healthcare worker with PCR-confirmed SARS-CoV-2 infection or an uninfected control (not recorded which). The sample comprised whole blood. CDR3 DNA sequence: TGTGCCAGCAGCTCAACTAGCGGGGGCCCCGTTGGGACCCAGTACTTC. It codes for CASSSTSGGPVGTQYF. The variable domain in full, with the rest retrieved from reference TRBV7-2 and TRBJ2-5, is GAGVSQSPSNKVTEKGKDVELRCDPISGHTALYWYRQSLGQGLEFLIYFQGNSAPDKSGLPSDRFSAERTGGSVSTLTIQRTQQEDSAVYLCASSSTSGGPVGTQYFGPGTRLLVL.